These 21 T cell receptor beta chains were all obtained from the same sample, sequenced in a study of CD8 T cells in Susac syndrome. Random hexamers were used to reverse transcribe roughly 0.5 to 1 ug of RNA. Using its own MiXCR run on the immunoSEQ multiplex PCR reads, TCRdb lists one record per CDR3 protein. The repertoire includes approximately 190,000 distinct CDR3 sequences, under 97% of them detected once, and 0.075% to 0.1% sits in the top ten. Sequencing was performed on CD4+ T cells from PBMCs. The receptor set was obtained from a human donor with Susac syndrome.

The CDR3: CASITSVERETQYF. CDR3 in DNA: TGTGCCAGCATTACTAGCGTTGAAAGGGAGACCCAGTACTTC. The V gene is TRBV6-1, the J gene TRBJ2-5, with 7 bases lining up with TRBD2. After removal of 7 bases from V and 5 bases from J, the junction contained 10 bases not matched to a gene. The CDR3 loop spans 14 amino acids. Germline V gene sequence: CDR1 MNHNS, CDR2 SASEGT.

The chain couples TRBV27 to TRBJ2-5; tentative D call: TRBD2 (5 bases). Germline CDR1 and CDR2: MNHEY and SMNVEV (reference sequence). Trimming shortened V by 5 bases and J by 2 bases, and 15 bases separated the two germline ends. This CDR3 is 15 amino acids long. The CDR3 loop is CASSTLGGLQETQYF. In DNA, the CDR3 is TGTGCCAGCAGTACCCTGGGCGGGTTGCAAGAGACCCAGTACTTC.

In its sample, this clonotype was seen a few times. The chain employs TRBV7-8 and TRBJ2-5; 8 nucleotides align to TRBD1. Unmatched junction bases numbered 8, after V lost 3 bases and J lost 5 bases. Germline V CDR1 and CDR2: SGHVS, FQNEAQ. CDR3 length: 15 residues. DNA for the CDR3: TGTGCCAGCAGCTTTTCAGGGGGCGCGGGGGAGACCCAGTACTTC. It translates to CASSFSGGAGETQYF.

J is TRBJ2-4 and V is TRBV4-3, with 8 bases matching TRBD1. The CDR3 loop spans 14 amino acids. Per the germline V gene, CDR1 is LGHNA and CDR2 is YSLEER. The V gene end was trimmed by 5 bases and the J gene end by 9 bases; junction bases not matched to a gene: 9. As DNA, the CDR3 is TGCGCCAGCAGCACCCGGACAGGGTCCCGCATTCAGTACTTC. This gives the protein CASSTRTGSRIQYF.

The gene calls are TRBV12-3 or TRBV12-4 and TRBJ2-7, with D perhaps being TRBD1 or TRBD2 (5 bases each). The CDR3 has 16 amino acids. The V gene lost 2 bases and the J gene lost 2 bases, with 16 bases spanning the gap. CDR3 protein: CASSLRNWGKAYEQYF. The CDR3 DNA reads as TGTGCCAGCAGTTTAAGGAATTGGGGGAAGGCCTACGAGCAGTACTTC.

The chain recombines TRBV7-8 with TRBJ1-3, with a possible D match to TRBD1 (5 bases). The CDR3 is made up of 17 amino acids. Germline V gives CDR1 SGHVS, CDR2 FQNEAQ. Deletions cut 7 bases from V and 2 bases from J, with 21 bases between. The CDR3: CASTSPGLGTTGNTIYF. DNA for the CDR3: TGTGCCAGCACCTCCCCTGGTCTGGGGACGACTGGAAACACCATATATTTT.

The chain links TRBV18 to TRBJ2-7; a weak D match, TRBD2 (6 bases). From germline, CDR1 is KGHSH and CDR2 LQKENI. This CDR3 region has 15 residues. Between the trimmed V and J ends, which lost 3 bases and 6 bases, there was a span of 18 bases. The CDR3 nucleotides read TGTGCCAGCTCACCGGTTGCCACGGAGGGAAGCGAGCAGTACTTC. Residues: CASSPVATEGSEQYF. The full variable domain, rest sourced from reference TRBV18 and TRBJ2-7, is NAGVMQNPRHLVRRRGQEARLRCSPMKGHSHVYWYRQLPEEGLKFMVYLQKENIIDESGMPKERFSAEFPKEGPSILRIQQVVRGDSAAYFCASSPVATEGSEQYFGPGTRLTVT.

The chain uses TRBV7-2 and TRBJ2-7; a possible D gene is TRBD1 (5 bases). There are 14 residues in the CDR3. Deletions cut 0 bases from V and 6 bases from J, with 12 bases between. Germline assignment: CDR1 SGHTA and CDR2 FQGNSA. In nucleotides, the CDR3 is TGTGCCAGCAGCTTAGCCAGGGAAAGTGGCGAGCAGTACTTC. It yields the protein CASSLARESGEQYF.

The V call is TRBV7-9, the J call TRBJ1-6; D remains unclear. Trimming removed 2 bases from V and 0 bases from J, with 14 bases in between. CDR1 is SEHNR and CDR2 is FQNEAQ in the germline V gene (reference sequence). CDR3 length: 18 amino acids. In DNA, the CDR3 is TGTGCCAGCAGCTTAAGCCCAGACCTGAGCTCCTATAATTCACCCCTCCACTTT. Amino acid sequence: CASSLSPDLSSYNSPLHF.

The chain has TRBV4-1 and TRBJ1-6; no clear D gene. V lost 0 bases and J lost 9, with 12 bases in between. Germline CDR1 is MGHRA and CDR2 is YSYEKL. The CDR3 is 15 residues long. In DNA form, the CDR3 reads TGCGCCAGCAGCCAAGATCCCGGGGTCGCTTCACCCCTCCACTTT. It yields the protein CASSQDPGVASPLHF.

The V and J genes are TRBV24-1 and TRBJ1-1; the D gene is possibly TRBD1 (5 bases). The length of the CDR3 is 14 residues. Germline V gene lookup returns CDR1 KGHDR and CDR2 SFDVKD. V was shortened by 4 bases and J by 4 bases, with 12 bases between the two germline ends. This CDR3 reads CATSEEGRSTEAFF. The DNA for the CDR3 is TGTGCCACCAGTGAGGAGGGGAGGAGCACTGAAGCTTTCTTT.

This chain connects TRBV12-3 or TRBV12-4 to TRBJ1-2, with D hard to call. V was shortened by 3 bases and J by 8 bases, with 22 bases between the two germline ends. The CDR3 covers 16 residues. CDR3 DNA sequence: TGTGCCAGCAGTTTTCGCAATCTCGGGAACCCACGGGGCTACACCTTC. This sequence encodes CASSFRNLGNPRGYTF.

The chain carries TRBV9 and TRBJ2-1; the D gene is possibly TRBD1 (6 bases). The CDR3 totals 16 residues. V gave up 4 bases and J gave up 5 bases, with 19 bases separating them. CDR1 and CDR2 (germline): SGDLS, YYNGEE. In DNA, the CDR3 is TGTGCCAGCAGCCCCGACCCCAGGGGCGCGAACAATGAGCAGTTCTTC. It is translated as CASSPDPRGANNEQFF.

The rearrangement uses TRBV18 and TRBJ2-1; 13 positions match TRBD2. This CDR3 is 16 amino acids long. From germline, CDR1 is KGHSH and CDR2 LQKENI. V shed 3 bases, J shed 7 bases, and the junction held 6 bases outside the gene matches. CDR3 coding DNA: TGTGCCAGCTCACCTCTCCGACTAGCGGGGGGAAATGAGCAGTTCTTC. This encodes CASSPLRLAGGNEQFF.

This chain connects TRBV6-6 to TRBJ1-2, with D possibly TRBD1 on 5 matching bases. This CDR3 contains 16 residues. Trimming removed 0 bases from V and 4 bases from J, with 15 bases in between. Germline V CDR1 and CDR2: MNHNY, SVGAGI (reference sequence). The CDR3 reads CASSYSGTPAGYGYTF. In DNA form, the CDR3 reads TGTGCCAGCAGTTACTCCGGGACTCCGGCCGGCTATGGCTACACCTTC.

The chain combines TRBV10-2 with TRBJ1-1; a possible D gene is TRBD1 (5 bases). CDR3 length: 13 amino acids. The V and J ends lost 7 bases and 5 bases respectively, with 14 bases between them. CDR1 and CDR2 from the germline V gene are WSHSY and SAAADI. CDR3 protein: CASNLDRGTEAFF. In DNA form, the CDR3 reads TGCGCCAGCAACCTCGACAGAGGGACTGAAGCTTTCTTT.

The genes are TRBV30 and TRBJ2-1, with 8 bases aligning to TRBD2. V lost 7 bases to trimming and J lost 5 bases; unmatched junction nucleotides: 10. This CDR3 has 14 amino acids. Germline CDR1 is GTSNPN and CDR2 is SVGIG (reference sequence). The CDR3 spells CALDRGGDHNEQFF. Written as DNA, the CDR3 is TGTGCCTTAGATCGGGGGGGCGATCACAATGAGCAGTTCTTC.

The rearrangement joins TRBV6-5 to TRBJ2-5; D gene unclear. CDR1 and CDR2 (germline): MNHEY, SVGAGI. Trimming removed 0 bases from V and 4 bases from J, with 9 bases in between. This CDR3 is 14 amino acids long. For the CDR3, the DNA is TGTGCCAGCAGTTACTCGACCCCCTTAGAGACCCAGTACTTC. Translating it yields CASSYSTPLETQYF.

V is TRBV18 and J is TRBJ2-5, with a possible D match to TRBD2 (6 bases). The CDR3 runs 13 residues. The germline gives CDR1 KGHSH, CDR2 LQKENI. The V gene lost 1 base and the J gene lost 4 bases, with 7 bases spanning the gap. CDR3 region: CASSPLGGETQYF. In DNA form, the CDR3 reads TGTGCCAGCTCACCACTGGGGGGAGAGACCCAGTACTTC.

The V and J genes are TRBV12-3 or TRBV12-4 and TRBJ2-3; a weak D match, TRBD2 (5 bases). Deletions cut 10 bases from V and 0 bases from J, with 17 bases between. The CDR3 sequence is 15 residues long. The CDR3 protein is CAIARGPPSTDTQYF. The CDR3 region has the DNA TGTGCCATCGCCCGCGGGCCCCCAAGCACAGATACGCAGTATTTT.

The genes are TRBV20-1 and TRBJ2-5; no firm D call. Trimming stripped 6 bases from V and 4 bases from J, with 6 bases between. The CDR3 consists of 10 residues. Per the germline V gene, CDR1 is DFQATT and CDR2 is SNEGSKA (reference sequence). CDR3 sequence reads: CSAKRETQYF. The DNA of the CDR3 is TGCAGTGCAAAACGAGAGACCCAGTACTTC.